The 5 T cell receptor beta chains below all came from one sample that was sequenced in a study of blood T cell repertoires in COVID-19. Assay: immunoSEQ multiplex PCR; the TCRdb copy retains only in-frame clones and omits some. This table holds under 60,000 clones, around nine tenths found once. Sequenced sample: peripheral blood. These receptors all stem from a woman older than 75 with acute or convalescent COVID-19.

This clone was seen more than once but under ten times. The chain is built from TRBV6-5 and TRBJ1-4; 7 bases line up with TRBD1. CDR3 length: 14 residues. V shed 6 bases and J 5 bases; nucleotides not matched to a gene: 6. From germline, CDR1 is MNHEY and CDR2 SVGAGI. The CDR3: CASRGDSRNEKLFF. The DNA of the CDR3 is TGTGCCAGCAGAGGGGACAGCCGCAATGAAAAACTGTTTTTT.

CDR3 in amino acids: CASLAGSPNEQFF. CDR3 sequence (DNA): TGTGCCAGCCTAGCGGGCTCTCCAAATGAGCAGTTCTTC. The chain uses TRBV2 and TRBJ2-1, with TRBD2 matching 8 bases. The V gene's germline CDR1 is SNHLY and CDR2 FYNNEI. Trimming cost V 8 bases and J 7 bases; bases outside gene matches: 7. CDR3 length: 13 amino acids.

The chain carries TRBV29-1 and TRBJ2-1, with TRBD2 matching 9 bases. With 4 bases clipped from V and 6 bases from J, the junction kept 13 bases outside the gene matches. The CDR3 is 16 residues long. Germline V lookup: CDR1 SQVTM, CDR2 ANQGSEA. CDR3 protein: CSVGGGASGGTNEQFF. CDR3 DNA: TGCAGCGTTGGCGGAGGGGCCAGCGGGGGGACCAATGAGCAGTTCTTC.

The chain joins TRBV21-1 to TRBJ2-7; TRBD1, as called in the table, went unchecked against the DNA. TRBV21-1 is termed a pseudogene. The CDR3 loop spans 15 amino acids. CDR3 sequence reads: CASSNPGQGPYEQYF. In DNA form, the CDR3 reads TGTGCCAGCAGCAATCCCGGACAGGGGCCCTACGAGCAGTACTTC.

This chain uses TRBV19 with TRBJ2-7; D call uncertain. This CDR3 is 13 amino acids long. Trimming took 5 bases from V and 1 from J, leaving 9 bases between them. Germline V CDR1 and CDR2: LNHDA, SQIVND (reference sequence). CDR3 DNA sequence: TGTGCCAGTAGTTCCGACATGTCCTACGAGCAGTACTTC. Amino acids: CASSSDMSYEQYF.